One sample yielded the 13 T cell receptor beta chains listed below, sequenced in a study of response to subunit inactivated influenza vaccine. Via MiXCR, TCRdb re-called the RT-PCR reads, giving one row per CDR3 protein. Of a few hundred thousand distinct CDR3 sequences listed, roughly 11% are singletons. Source: PBMCs from blood, taken 45 days after vaccination. The receptor source for this set is a man aged 50 to 60 who received an inactivated influenza vaccine.

V is TRBV6-5 and J is TRBJ2-3; 11 nucleotides line up with TRBD1. The CDR3 is 17 amino acids. V shed 2 bases, J shed 1 base, and the junction held 5 bases outside the gene matches. Germline lookup yields CDR1 MNHEY and CDR2 SVGAGI. For the CDR3, the DNA is TGTGCCAGCAGTTACCCCCTGGGACAGGGGGGCACAGATACGCAGTATTTT. Protein product: CASSYPLGQGGTDTQYF.

On this clonotype itself: As the CDR3 is not closed by the conserved phenylalanine or tryptophan, this likely results from a read error. V usage is TRBV4-1 and J usage is TRBJ2-7; D is undetermined. V lost 0 bases to trimming and J lost 3 bases, with 6 bases between them. The germline CDR1 and CDR2 sequences are MGHRA and YSYEKL. The CDR3 runs 13 residues. CDR3 DNA sequence: TGCGCCAGCAGCCAAGAAATGGGCTACGAGCAGTACTAC. This encodes CASSQEMGYEQYY.

The chain carries TRBV20-1 and TRBJ2-3; 8 nucleotides line up with TRBD2. The CDR3 consists of 13 residues. CDR1 is DFQATT, CDR2 SNEGSKA, per germline (reference sequence). The CDR3 coding sequence is TGCACCGTTTCGGGAGGGGGCACAGATACGCAGTATTTT. Amino acids: CTVSGGGTDTQYF.

The chain joins TRBV12-2 to TRBJ2-7; TRBD2, the table's D call, was not compared with the DNA. TRBV12-2 represents a pseudogene. CDR3 length: 17 residues. CDR3 DNA: TGTGCAAGTCGCTCCGGATGGAGGCCAGGCCCTGCCTACGAGCAGTACTTC. It specifies CASRSGWRPGPAYEQYF.

V usage is TRBV28 and J usage is TRBJ2-5; D uncertain. The CDR3 runs 15 residues. Germline-derived CDR1 and CDR2 are MDHEN and SYDVKM. Trimming took off 4 bases at V and 0 bases at J, with 12 bases between the two ends. The CDR3 DNA reads TGTGCCAGCAGTTCCAGGTCCTTCCACCAAGAGACCCAGTACTTC. Translating gives CASSSRSFHQETQYF.

This clonotype was counted only a few times. The rearrangement joins TRBV27 to TRBJ2-1, with 14 bases that match TRBD2. CDR1 MNHEY and CDR2 SMNVEV come from the germline V gene (reference sequence). V gave up 5 bases and J gave up 9 bases; unmatched junction bases: 12. The CDR3 is 17 amino acids. CDR3 in DNA: TGTGCCAGCAGTCGGACTAGCGGGGGGATACTTGGGGGTGAGCAGTTCTTC. It encodes CASSRTSGGILGGEQFF.

This clonotype was seen only a few times. V is TRBV18 and J is TRBJ2-2; possible D gene TRBD2, 6 bases. Germline CDR1 reads KGHSH; CDR2 reads LQKENI. The CDR3 has 15 amino acids. V was trimmed by 1 base and J by 7 bases, leaving 13 bases between them. The DNA of the CDR3 is TGTGCCAGCTCACCACGAGGGAGGATCATCGGGGAGCTGTTTTTT. The encoded protein is CASSPRGRIIGELFF.

To note about this clonotype: A much bigger clone sits one base away, suggesting this may be a read error. This chain joins TRBV20-1 and TRBJ2-7, with D possibly TRBD2 on 5 matching bases. The length of the CDR3 is 15 residues. Germline V CDR1 and CDR2: DFQATT, SNEGSKA (reference sequence). Trimming left V 0 bases short and J 4 bases short, with 16 bases between. This chain's CDR3 is CSARDPRWTGYEQYF. The CDR3 DNA reads TGCAGTGCTAGAGATCCCCGGTGGACTGGGTACGAGCAGTACTTC.

This clonotype has just a few counts. The chain links TRBV5-5 to TRBJ2-1, with D hard to call. The CDR3 runs to 13 residues. The germline V gene has CDR1 SGHKS and CDR2 YYEKEE (reference sequence). Trimming took 1 base from V and 7 from J, leaving 9 bases between them. CDR3 in amino acids: CASSLLKANEQFF. DNA for the CDR3: TGTGCCAGCAGCTTGTTGAAGGCAAATGAGCAGTTCTTC.

J is TRBJ2-7 and V is TRBV27; the match to TRBD2 covers 9 bases. The CDR3 is 14 residues long. CDR1 is MNHEY and CDR2 is SMNVEV in the germline V gene (reference sequence). V trimming: 2 bases; J trimming: 5 bases; junction bases outside the gene matches: 4. The CDR3 protein is CASSLSSGGNEQYF. The CDR3 coding sequence is TGTGCCAGCAGTTTAAGTAGCGGGGGCAACGAGCAGTACTTC.

Comment on this clonotype: Since a much larger clone is just one base distant, this may be a read error. The chain has TRBV20-1 and TRBJ2-3; 7 nucleotides match TRBD2. Germline V lookup: CDR1 DFQATT, CDR2 SNEGSKA (reference sequence). Trimming at V came to 1 base and at J to 0 bases, leaving 1 base not matched to a gene. This CDR3 comprises 14 residues. CDR3 DNA sequence: TGCAGTGCTAGAGTTAGCGGGAGCACAGATACGCAGTATTTT. It encodes CSARVSGSTDTQYF.

The rearrangement joins TRBV21-1 to TRBJ2-1; TRBD2, as called in the table, went unchecked against the DNA. TRBV21-1 is noted as a pseudogene. The CDR3 sequence is 16 residues long. In DNA, the CDR3 is TGTGCCAGCAGCCAGGCCGCGGGAGTTCTTTACAATGAGCAGTTCTTC. Translated: CASSQAAGVLYNEQFF.

This chain joins TRBV20-1 and TRBJ2-2, with 8 bases aligning to TRBD2. Germline V CDR1 and CDR2: DFQATT, SNEGSKA (reference sequence). This CDR3 has 15 residues. J gave up 0 bases and V 6 bases, and 6 bases lay outside the gene matches. The CDR3 is CSAGPGLANTGELFF. DNA for the CDR3: TGCAGTGCGGGGCCGGGACTAGCGAACACCGGGGAGCTGTTTTTT.